This TCR beta chain derives from a study of blood T cell repertoires in COVID-19. The method was immunoSEQ multiplex PCR; TCRdb's version includes in-frame clones alone and lacks a portion of them. The sample records hundreds of thousands of clones, roughly 90% being singletons. Someone with COVID-19 had been met by exposed participants within 2 weeks before study entry. J lost 8 bases, V lost 4 bases, and 9 bases had no gene match. Germline V lookup: CDR1 SNHLY, CDR2 FYNNEI. The CDR3 has 16 amino acids. The TCR comes from a woman younger than 35 who had been exposed to COVID-19. The chain employs TRBV2 and TRBJ1-6; 9 bases map to TRBD1. Input material: PBMCs or T cells enriched from blood (not recorded which). The DNA of the CDR3 is TGTGCCAGCAGTGGTTACCGGGACAGGGACCATTCACCCCTCCACTTT. Its protein product is CASSGYRDRDHSPLHF.